Following are 4 T cell receptor beta chains from one sample sequenced in a study of Graves' ophthalmopathy and Graves' hyperthyroidism. Amplification of the TCR beta CDR3 regions used RNA transcripts (as template). First-round RT-PCR employed HTBI primers, with a second-round multiplex PCR after it. TCRdb fed the multiplex PCR reads into MiXCR, producing one record per CDR3 protein. The table records about 15,000 distinct CDR3 sequences, roughly 46% of them present only once. The sample was peripheral blood. These receptors all stem from a woman in her thirties or forties with stable Graves' hyperthyroidism.

V usage is TRBV5-8 and J usage is TRBJ2-5, with 12 bases fitting TRBD2. There are 17 residues in the CDR3. Per the germline V gene, CDR1 is SGHTS and CDR2 is YDEGEE. V lost 4 bases and J lost 1; bases outside the gene matches: 8. DNA for the CDR3: TGTGCCAGCAGCCACCCCGGGACTAGCGGGCCCCAAGAGACCCAGTACTTC. Translated, it gives CASSHPGTSGPQETQYF.

The rearrangement uses TRBV2 and TRBJ2-5; TRBD1 matches 12 bases. Germline assignment: CDR1 SNHLY and CDR2 FYNNEI. V shed 6 bases and J 7 bases; nucleotides not matched to a gene: 6. The CDR3 extends over 14 amino acids. The CDR3 nucleotides read TGTGCCAGCAGCGGGACAGGGGGCCGGGGGACCCAGTACTTC. Its translation is CASSGTGGRGTQYF.

This rearrangement joins TRBV28 to TRBJ1-4; no clear D gene. This CDR3 is built from 16 residues. Germline V lookup: CDR1 MDHEN, CDR2 SYDVKM. V was trimmed by 5 bases and J by 8 bases, leaving 21 bases between them. CDR3 protein: CASSPNTAYFEEKLFF. CDR3 in DNA: TGTGCCAGCAGTCCTAATACCGCATACTTCGAGGAAAAACTGTTTTTT.

Judged by abundance, this clonotype is medium-sized (0.01 to 0.1%). This chain links TRBV10-3 with TRBJ2-2; TRBD2 agrees at 11 bases. V lost 6 bases to trimming and J lost 7 bases; unmatched junction nucleotides: 7. Germline V gives CDR1 ENHRY, CDR2 SYGVKD. The CDR3 runs to 15 residues. CDR3 in DNA: TGTGCCATCAGCGCTACTAGCGGGGGAATCGGGGAGCTGTTTTTT. Translated: CAISATSGGIGELFF.